This is a list of T cell receptor beta chains from one sample in a study of patients and donors after allogeneic stem cell transplantation. TCRdb processed the RT-PCR reads anew with MiXCR; each CDR3 protein has one entry. The sample records about 960,000 distinct CDR3 sequences, roughly 18% being singletons. The source material was blood, either unsorted or a sorted T cell fraction (not recorded which). These receptors all come from a human donor who was either an allogeneic HSCT recipient or a stem cell or donor lymphocyte infusion donor (not recorded which). It is not recorded whose cells these are; they may come from a transplant donor. Each CDR3 is given with its conserved first and last residue. The D gene is left open where the match is weak. Rows give clone size only sometimes, using once, few, many, or a class for an expanded clone.

abundance	v_gene	j_gene	d_gene	CDR3aa	CDR3nt
NA	TRBV20-1	TRBJ1-1	TRBD1	CSARNLGQGNTEAFF	TGCAGTGCTAGAAATTTAGGACAGGGGAACACTGAAGCTTTCTTT
NA	TRBV2	TRBJ2-7	TRBD2	CASSGTSGRAGEQYF	TGTGCCAGCAGTGGGACTAGCGGGAGGGCCGGGGAGCAGTACTTC
NA	TRBV4-2	TRBJ2-7	TRBD2	CASSHSLRTSGPYEQYF	TGTGCCAGCAGCCATTCCCTTCGGACTAGCGGACCCTACGAGCAGTACTTC
NA	TRBV5-1	TRBJ2-5	TRBD2	CASSPGGMEETQYF	TGCGCCAGCAGCCCGGGGGGGATGGAAGAGACCCAGTACTTC
NA	TRBV12-3/TRBV12-4	TRBJ2-2	TRBD2	CASSITSGGAPGELFF	TGTGCCAGCAGTATTACTAGCGGGGGGGCCCCCGGGGAGCTGTTTTTT
NA	TRBV7-2	TRBJ1-1	NA	CASSLITTNTEAFF	TGTGCCAGCAGCTTAATTACCACGAACACTGAAGCTTTCTTT
NA	TRBV29-1	TRBJ2-1	TRBD1	CSVRPGTEIRQFF	TGCAGCGTTAGACCCGGGACAGAAATAAGACAGTTCTTC
NA	TRBV24-1	TRBJ2-1	NA	CATSELNSYNEQFF	TGTGCCACCAGTGAGCTGAACTCCTACAATGAGCAGTTCTTC
NA	TRBV20-1	TRBJ2-7	TRBD2	CSALAGLNSYEQYF	TGCAGTGCCCTAGCGGGTCTGAACTCCTACGAGCAGTACTTC
NA	TRBV28	TRBJ2-7	NA	CASSPGRIPHPYEQYF	TGTGCCAGCAGTCCCGGAAGAATTCCCCATCCCTACGAGCAGTACTTC
few	TRBV27	TRBJ2-7	TRBD2	CASSLLAGGLEYF	TGTGCCAGCAGTTTATTAGCGGGGGGTTTGGAGTACTTC
NA	TRBV24-1	TRBJ2-3	TRBD1	CATSDSLTGGVTDTQYF	TGTGCCACCAGTGATTCCTTGACAGGGGGCGTCACAGATACGCAGTATTTT
few	TRBV4-2	TRBJ2-3	TRBD1	CASSRNTGGAGTDTQYF	TGTGCCAGCAGCCGGAACACAGGGGGCGCGGGCACAGATACGCAGTATTTT
NA	TRBV20-1	TRBJ2-5	TRBD2	CSASDRTSGGAPETQYF	TGCAGTGCTAGTGACAGGACTAGCGGGGGGGCCCCAGAGACCCAGTACTTC
many	TRBV12-3/TRBV12-4	TRBJ2-7	NA	CASSSLIYEQYF	TGTGCCAGCAGTTCCCTAATATACGAGCAGTACTTC
NA	TRBV7-8	TRBJ2-1	NA	CASSSGVRSYNEQFF	TGTGCCAGCAGTTCAGGGGTGAGGTCCTACAATGAGCAGTTCTTC
NA	TRBV7-2	TRBJ1-3	NA	CASTNTRSGNTIYF	TGTGCCAGCACCAACACACGCTCTGGAAACACCATATATTTT
few	TRBV4-3	TRBJ2-1	TRBD1	CASSQVRQGSDEQFF	TGCGCCAGCAGCCAAGTAAGACAGGGAAGCGATGAGCAGTTCTTC
NA	TRBV7-8	TRBJ1-5	NA	CASSSTGKGVSNQPQHF	TGTGCCAGCAGCTCCACAGGGAAGGGAGTTTCCAATCAGCCCCAGCATTTT